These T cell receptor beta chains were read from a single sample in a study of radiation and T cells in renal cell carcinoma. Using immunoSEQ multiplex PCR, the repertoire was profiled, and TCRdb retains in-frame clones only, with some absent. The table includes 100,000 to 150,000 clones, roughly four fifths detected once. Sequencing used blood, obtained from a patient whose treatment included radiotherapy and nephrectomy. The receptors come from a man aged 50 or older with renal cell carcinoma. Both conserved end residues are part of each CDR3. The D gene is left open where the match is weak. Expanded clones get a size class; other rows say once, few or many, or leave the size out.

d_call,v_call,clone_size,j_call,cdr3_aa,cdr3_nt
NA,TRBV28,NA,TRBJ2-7,CASKAPSYSYEQYF,TGTGCCAGCAAGGCCCCGTCCTACTCCTACGAGCAGTACTTC
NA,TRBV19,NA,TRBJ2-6,CGTAVSGANVLTF,TGTGGTACTGCGGTATCTGGGGCCAACGTCCTGACTTTC
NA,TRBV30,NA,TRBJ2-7,CAWSVLGEQYF,TGTGCCTGGAGTGTACTAGGCGAGCAGTACTTC
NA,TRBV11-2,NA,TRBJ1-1,CASSSSGIEAFF,TGTGCCAGCAGCTCCTCCGGGATTGAAGCTTTCTTT
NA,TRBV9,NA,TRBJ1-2,CASSAPAGLGYGYTF,TGTGCCAGCAGCGCACCCGCAGGGTTAGGCTATGGCTACACCTTC
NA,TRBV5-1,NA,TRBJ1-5,CASSLAGQASQPQHF,TGCGCCAGCAGCTTGGCAGGGCAGGCGAGTCAGCCCCAGCATTTT
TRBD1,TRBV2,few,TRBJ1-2,CAKTDRDHGYTF,TGTGCCAAGACTGACAGGGATCATGGCTACACCTTC
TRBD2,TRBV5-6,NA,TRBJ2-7,CASSRLAGGTYEQYF,TGTGCCAGCAGCCGACTAGCGGGAGGCACCTACGAGCAGTACTTC
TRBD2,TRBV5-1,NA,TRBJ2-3,CASSTYSGRGDTQYF,TGCGCCAGCAGCACATATAGCGGGAGGGGTGATACGCAGTATTTT
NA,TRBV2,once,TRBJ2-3,CASIELGTQYF,TGTGCCAGCATCGAACTTGGTACGCAGTATTTT
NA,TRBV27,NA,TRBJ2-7,CATAASASYEQYF,TGTGCCACTGCCGCTAGCGCCTCCTACGAGCAGTACTTC
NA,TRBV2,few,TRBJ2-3,CASKDYRETDTQYF,TGTGCCAGCAAGGATTACAGGGAAACAGATACGCAGTATTTT
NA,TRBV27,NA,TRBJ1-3,CASSPKVVGVRGNTIYF,TGTGCCAGCAGTCCAAAGGTCGTGGGGGTCAGGGGAAACACCATATATTTT